This TCR beta chain was identified in a study of identical twins. Whole-study results and caveats: Out-of-frame sharing of TCR alpha in monozygotic twins was underestimated by models. Weaker excess sharing between twins was seen in beta out-of-frame sequences.

Template switching introduced a universal primer site, and the cDNA bore unique molecular identifiers. TCRdb re-derived calls from the 5' RACE reads in MiXCR, one entry per CDR3 protein. The data show 500,000 to 700,000 distinct CDR3 sequences, about 7.6% seen once. V lost 1 base and J lost 11, with 14 bases in between. Germline CDR1 SNHLY, CDR2 FYNNEI. This CDR3 region has 13 residues. This clonotype was counted many times. Its specificity is not known. This same sample was also taken into another study, of yellow fever vaccine responses in identical twins.

This chain links TRBV2 with TRBJ1-1, with D uncertain. This sequence was found in a woman in her late teens or twenties in good health. Material for sequencing was PBMCs. This chain's CDR3 is CASSEEVLVSAFF. DNA of the CDR3: TGTGCCAGCAGTGAAGAGGTGCTAGTCTCCGCTTTCTTT. Looking up the rest from reference TRBV2 and TRBJ1-1 gives the full variable domain: EPEVTQTPSHQVTQMGQEVILRCVPISNHLYFYWYRQILGQKVEFLVSFYNNEISEKSEIFDDQFSVERPDGSNFTLKIRSTKLEDSAMYFCASSEEVLVSAFFGQGTRLTVV.